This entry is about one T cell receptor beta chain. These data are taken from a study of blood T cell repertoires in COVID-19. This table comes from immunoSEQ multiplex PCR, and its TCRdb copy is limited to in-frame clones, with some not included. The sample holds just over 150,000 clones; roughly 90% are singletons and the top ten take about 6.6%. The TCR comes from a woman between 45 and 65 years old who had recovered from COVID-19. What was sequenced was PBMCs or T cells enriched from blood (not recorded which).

CDR3 bases: TGCAGCGTCTGGGGCCCACAGGGACGCTACACCTTC. Protein sequence: CSVWGPQGRYTF. The V and J genes are TRBV29-1 and TRBJ1-2, with D tentatively TRBD1 (6 bases). Trimming removed 6 bases from V and 9 bases from J, with 17 bases in between. There are 12 residues in the CDR3. Germline loops: CDR1 SQVTM, CDR2 ANQGSEA.